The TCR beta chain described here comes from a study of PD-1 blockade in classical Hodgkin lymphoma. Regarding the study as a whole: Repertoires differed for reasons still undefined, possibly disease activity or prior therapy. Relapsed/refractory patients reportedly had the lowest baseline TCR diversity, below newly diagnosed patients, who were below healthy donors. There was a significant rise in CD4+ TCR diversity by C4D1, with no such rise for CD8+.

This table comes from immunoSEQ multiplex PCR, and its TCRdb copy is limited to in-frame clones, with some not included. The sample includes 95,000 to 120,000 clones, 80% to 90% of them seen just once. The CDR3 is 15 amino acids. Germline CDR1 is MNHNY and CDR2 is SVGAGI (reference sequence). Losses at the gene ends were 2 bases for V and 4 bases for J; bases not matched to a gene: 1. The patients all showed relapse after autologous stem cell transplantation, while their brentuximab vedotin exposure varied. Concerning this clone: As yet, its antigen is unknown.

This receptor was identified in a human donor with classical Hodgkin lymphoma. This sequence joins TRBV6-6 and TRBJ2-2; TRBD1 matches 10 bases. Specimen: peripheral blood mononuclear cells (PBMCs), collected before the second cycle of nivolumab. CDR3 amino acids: CASSYRTGGTGELFF. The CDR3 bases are TGTGCCAGCAGTTACCGGACAGGGGGCACCGGGGAGCTGTTTTTT.